This T cell receptor (beta chain) was found in a study of T cell repertoires in cytomegalovirus infection. MiXCR, run by TCRdb on the reads, gives a single entry per CDR3 protein. The repertoire holds about 140,000 distinct CDR3 sequences, with approximately 5.9% as singletons. This clonotype was counted only a few times. Trimming left V 4 bases short and J 0 bases short, with 10 bases between. The germline gives CDR1 SGHTA, CDR2 FQGNSA. The CDR3 is 15 residues long. The receptor was isolated from a human donor in good health (CMV status not recorded). Some clones in this sample may be carry-over from other donors' samples. Input material: PBMCs. The V call is TRBV7-2, the J call TRBJ1-3; no clear D gene. The CDR3 loop reads CASSSRWTSGNTIYF. CDR3 coding DNA: TGTGCCAGCAGCTCACGGTGGACCTCTGGAAACACCATATATTTT.